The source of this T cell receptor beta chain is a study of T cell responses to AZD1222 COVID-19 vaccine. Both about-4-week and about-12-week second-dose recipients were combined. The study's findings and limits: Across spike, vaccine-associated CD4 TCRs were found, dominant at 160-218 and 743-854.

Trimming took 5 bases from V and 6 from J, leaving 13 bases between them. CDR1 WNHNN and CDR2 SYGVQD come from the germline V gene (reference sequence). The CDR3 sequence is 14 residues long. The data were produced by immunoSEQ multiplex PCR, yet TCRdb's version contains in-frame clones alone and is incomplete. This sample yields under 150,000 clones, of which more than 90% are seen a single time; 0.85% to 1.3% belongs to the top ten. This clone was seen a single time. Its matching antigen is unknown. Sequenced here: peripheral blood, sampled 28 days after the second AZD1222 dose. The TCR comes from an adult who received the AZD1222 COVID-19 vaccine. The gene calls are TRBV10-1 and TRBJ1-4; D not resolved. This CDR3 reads CASSQKFGDEKLFF. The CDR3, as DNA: TGCGCCAGCAGTCAGAAGTTTGGGGATGAAAAACTGTTTTTT.